A single sample is the source of the 5 T cell receptor beta chains below, sequenced in a study of vaccination and CD4 T cells after COVID-19. Their recognized antigens are unknown. Specified treatment: roughly nine-day PBMC culture with coronavirus spike peptide pools or control peptides (ViraFEST assay). Oncomine TCR Beta short-read sequencing was applied to DNA from cultured CD4+ T cells. Via MiXCR, TCRdb re-called the PCR reads, giving one row per CDR3 protein. The sample includes roughly 20,000 distinct CDR3 sequences, roughly 41% of them seen just once. Sequenced here: CD4+ T cells from blood, cultured in vitro, sampled after SARS-CoV-2 vaccination. Receptor source: a human donor who had recovered from COVID-19.

This clonotype has a handful of counts. The rearrangement uses TRBV6-4 and TRBJ1-1; D is unclear. The germline gives CDR1 MRHNA, CDR2 SNTAGT. V was clipped by 3 bases and J by 7 bases, with 12 bases between them. CDR3 length: 13 residues. CDR3 region: CASSERDGGEAFF. The CDR3 region has the DNA TGTGCCAGCAGTGAAAGAGACGGAGGTGAAGCTTTCTTT.

V is TRBV7-9 and J is TRBJ1-1; no definite D call. Germline values: CDR1 SEHNR, CDR2 FQNEAQ (reference sequence). This CDR3 comprises 13 residues. The V and J ends lost 3 bases and 6 bases respectively, with 11 bases between them. The CDR3 spells CASSLSAGAEAFF. In DNA, the CDR3 is TGTGCCAGCAGCTTGAGTGCGGGTGCTGAAGCTTTCTTT. Combining the CDR3 with reference TRBV7-9 and TRBJ1-1 gives the whole variable domain DTGVSQNPRHKITKRGQNVTFRCDPISEHNRLYWYRQTLGQGPEFLTYFQNEAQLEKSRLLSDRFSAERPKGSFSTLEIQRTEQGDSAMYLCASSLSAGAEAFFGQGTRLTVV.

The V call is TRBV29-1, the J call TRBJ2-7, with a possible D match to TRBD1 (6 bases). The CDR3 sequence is 12 residues long. Per the germline V gene, CDR1 is SQVTM and CDR2 is ANQGSEA. V lost 5 bases and J lost 2, with 10 bases in between. The CDR3: CSVKTGPYEQYF. CDR3 nucleotide sequence: TGCAGCGTTAAAACAGGGCCCTACGAGCAGTACTTC.

The chain couples TRBV6-5 to TRBJ2-1, with D perhaps TRBD1 (6 bases). CDR1 is MNHEY, CDR2 SVGAGI, per germline. The V end lost 2 bases, the J end lost 0 bases, and 23 bases lay between the germline ends. The CDR3 covers 20 residues. DNA for the CDR3: TGTGCCAGCAGTTACGAAAGGAGACAGGTCGGAGTGAGCTCCTACAATGAGCAGTTCTTC. Translated, it gives CASSYERRQVGVSSYNEQFF.

The chain recombines TRBV28 with TRBJ2-5, with D possibly matching TRBD1 (5 bases). The CDR3 extends over 14 amino acids. The germline gives CDR1 MDHEN, CDR2 SYDVKM. V was trimmed by 5 bases and J by 4 bases, leaving 14 bases between them. The CDR3 nucleotides are TGTGCCAGCAGTCATCGACAGATAGGAGAGACCCAGTACTTC. Encoded protein: CASSHRQIGETQYF.